This entry concerns a single T cell receptor (beta chain). The clone's antigen remains unknown. Base quality data are lacking; no much larger clone is found one base away. The immunoSEQ Assay, a bias-controlled multiplex PCR, was used to amplify TCRbeta CDR3 regions from genomic DNA. Regarding the original processing steps: Nucleated cell counts per sample were estimated from amplification of reference gene primers within the assay. Sequence reads were collapsed and filtered to measure the absolute abundance of every unique TCRbeta CDR3 rearrangement. For each sample, productive Simpson clonality was calculated by taking the square root of Simpson's diversity index across productive rearrangements. The source is immuneACCESS, and TCRdb retained only in-frame sequences with V and J called. Part of the clones is not carried over; for the studies checked, unresolved V genes explain less than half of this, and the remainder is unexplained. The V and J calls and clone size were taken over from that table, and D and trimming were inferred from the DNA. For this sample there are about 220,000 clones; 86% appear just once. The ten largest clones capture 3% to 4.5% of the sample.

This entry belongs to a study of blood T cell repertoires in COVID-19 (dated by TCRdb to the early 2020s). About the investigation overall: Samples from collaborators originated in the United States, Italy and Spain and spanned both the acute and convalescent phases of COVID-19. Sample metadata almost always included a de-identified subject ID, COVID-19 status, age in years and sex. Where HLA class I and class II types were available, the types were taken from metadata supplied by the sample provider, not from assay-based typing. The material from the prospective study consisted of cDNA or gDNA derived from T cells, B-cell-depleted T cells, or PBMCs. The repertoires were made available in a free public database intended to serve as a resource for research on the immune response to SARS-CoV-2. Samples came from the ongoing ImmuneRACE study (first 160 participants) plus 1,254 subjects from 6 global collaborators. Deeply sampled blood TCRbeta repertoires from subjects exposed to, actively infected with, or recovered from COVID-19 were included in the dataset.

Results the study describes overall, beyond this receptor: Clinical and demographic metadata were provided uncurated, with the amount varying by source and participant.

Participants in the prospective study were aged about 18 to 100 years, lived in 24 United States geographic areas, and enrolled through a virtual design. To assign participants to cohorts, the prospective study relied on clinical history that participants themselves reported in a screening survey and a study questionnaire. Each participant in the prospective study had whole blood, serum and a nasopharyngeal or oropharyngeal swab collected by mobile phlebotomists. Participants in the prospective study had the option to provide additional blood draws and questionnaires over a roughly two-month period. Before DNA extraction, prospective study blood samples were shipped either frozen or at room temperature. The germline V gene provides CDR1 MNHEY and CDR2 SVGAGI. Between the V and J ends, shortened by 0 bases and 3 bases respectively, the junction contains 14 bases. The CDR3 measures 16 amino acids from cysteine to phenylalanine. Just the 48-base CDR3 DNA is kept, in frame starting at base 1.

The V and J genes are TRBV6-5 and TRBJ1-2; perhaps TRBD1 is the D gene, with 6 bases matching. The source is a woman in her thirties or forties with acute COVID-19. The specimen sequenced was PBMCs or T cells enriched from blood (not recorded which). The CDR3 corresponds to CASSYSRLGADYGYTF. The nucleotide sequence reads TGTGCCAGCAGTTACTCGAGGCTGGGGGCGGACTATGGCTACACCTTC.